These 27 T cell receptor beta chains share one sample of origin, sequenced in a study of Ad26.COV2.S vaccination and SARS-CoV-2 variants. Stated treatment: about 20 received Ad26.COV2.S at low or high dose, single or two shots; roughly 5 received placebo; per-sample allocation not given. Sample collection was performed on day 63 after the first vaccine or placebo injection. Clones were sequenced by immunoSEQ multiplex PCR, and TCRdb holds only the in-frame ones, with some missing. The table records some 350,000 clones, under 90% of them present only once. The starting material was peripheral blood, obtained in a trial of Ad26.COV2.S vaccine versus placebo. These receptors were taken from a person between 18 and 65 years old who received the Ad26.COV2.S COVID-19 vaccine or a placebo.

The CDR3 spells CASSLAGGPEETQYF. CDR3 sequence (DNA): TGTGCCAGCAGCCTCGCTGGCGGGCCTGAAGAGACCCAGTACTTC. This chain connects TRBV7-2 to TRBJ2-5; a possible D gene is TRBD2 (5 bases). CDR3 size: 15 residues. CDR1 and CDR2 (germline): SGHTA, FQGNSA. V was pared by 5 bases and J by 3 bases, with 16 bases between.

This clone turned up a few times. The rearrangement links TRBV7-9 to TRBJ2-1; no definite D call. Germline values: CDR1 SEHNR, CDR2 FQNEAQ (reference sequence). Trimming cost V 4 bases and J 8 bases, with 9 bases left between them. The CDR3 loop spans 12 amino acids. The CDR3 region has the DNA TGTGCCAGCAGCTCTGTGGGTGATGAGCAGTTCTTC. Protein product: CASSSVGDEQFF.

CDR3 nucleotide sequence: TGCGCCAGCAGTGTAGGGCCCTACACTGAAGCTTTCTTT. The encoded protein is CASSVGPYTEAFF. This chain links TRBV10-2 with TRBJ1-1; D ambiguous. CDR1 WSHSY and CDR2 SAAADI come from the germline V gene. This CDR3 region has 13 residues. V dropped 4 bases and J dropped 3 bases, with 9 bases sitting between them.

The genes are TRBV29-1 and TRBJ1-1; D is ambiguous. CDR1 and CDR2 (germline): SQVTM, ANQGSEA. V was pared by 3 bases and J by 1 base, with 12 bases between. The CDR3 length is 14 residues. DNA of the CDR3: TGCAGCGTTGAGATGGGCACCTCGAACACTGAAGCTTTCTTT. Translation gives CSVEMGTSNTEAFF.

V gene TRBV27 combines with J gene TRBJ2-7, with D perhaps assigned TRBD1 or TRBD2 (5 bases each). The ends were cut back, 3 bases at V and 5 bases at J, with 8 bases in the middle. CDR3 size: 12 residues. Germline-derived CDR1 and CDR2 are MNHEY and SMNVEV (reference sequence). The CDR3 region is CASSFPGHEQYF. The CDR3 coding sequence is TGTGCCAGCAGTTTCCCGGGACACGAGCAGTACTTC.

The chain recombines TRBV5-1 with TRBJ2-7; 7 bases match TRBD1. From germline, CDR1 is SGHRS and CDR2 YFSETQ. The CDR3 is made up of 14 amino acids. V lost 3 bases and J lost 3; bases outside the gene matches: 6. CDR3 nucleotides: TGCGCCAGCAGCTCGCCGGGACAGAACTACGAGCAGTACTTC. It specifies CASSSPGQNYEQYF.

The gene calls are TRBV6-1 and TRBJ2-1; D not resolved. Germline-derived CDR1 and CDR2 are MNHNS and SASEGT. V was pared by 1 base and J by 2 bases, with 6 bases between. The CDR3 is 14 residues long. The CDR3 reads CASSEGGAYNEQFF. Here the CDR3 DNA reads TGTGCCAGCAGTGAAGGTGGGGCCTACAATGAGCAGTTCTTC.

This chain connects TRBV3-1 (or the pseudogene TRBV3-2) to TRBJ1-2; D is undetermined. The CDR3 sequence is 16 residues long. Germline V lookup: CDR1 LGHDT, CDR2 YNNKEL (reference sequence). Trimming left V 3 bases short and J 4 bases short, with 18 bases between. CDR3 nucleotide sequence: TGTGCCAGCAGCCAGTGGGCGGGGATGGCGAGCTATGGCTACACCTTC. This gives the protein CASSQWAGMASYGYTF.

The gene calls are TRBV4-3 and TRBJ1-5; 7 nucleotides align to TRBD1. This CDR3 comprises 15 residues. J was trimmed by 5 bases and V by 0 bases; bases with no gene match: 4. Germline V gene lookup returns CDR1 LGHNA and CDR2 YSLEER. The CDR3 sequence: CASSQEDRVDQPQHF. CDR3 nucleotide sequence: TGCGCCAGCAGCCAAGAAGACAGGGTTGATCAGCCCCAGCATTTT.

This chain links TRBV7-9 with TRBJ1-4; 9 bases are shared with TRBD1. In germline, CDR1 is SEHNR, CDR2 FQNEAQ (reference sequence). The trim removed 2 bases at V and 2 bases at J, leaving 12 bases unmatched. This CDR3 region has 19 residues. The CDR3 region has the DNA TGTGCCAGCAGCTTATCCACGGACAGGGGAAGGTGGACTAATGAAAAACTGTTTTTT. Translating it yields CASSLSTDRGRWTNEKLFF.

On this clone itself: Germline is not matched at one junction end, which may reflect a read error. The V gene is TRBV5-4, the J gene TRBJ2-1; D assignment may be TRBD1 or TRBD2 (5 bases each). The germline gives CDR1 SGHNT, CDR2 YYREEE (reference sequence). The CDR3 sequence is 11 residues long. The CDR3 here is CASSLGVLQFF. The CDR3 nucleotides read TGTGCCAGCAGTTTGGGGGTCCTCCAGTTCTTC.

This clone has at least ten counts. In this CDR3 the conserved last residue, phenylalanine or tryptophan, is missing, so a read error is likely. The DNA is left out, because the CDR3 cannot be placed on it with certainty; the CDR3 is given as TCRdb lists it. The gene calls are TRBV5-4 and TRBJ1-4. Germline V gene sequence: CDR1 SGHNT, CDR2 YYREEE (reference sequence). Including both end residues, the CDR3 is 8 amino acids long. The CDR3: CASSHGLL.

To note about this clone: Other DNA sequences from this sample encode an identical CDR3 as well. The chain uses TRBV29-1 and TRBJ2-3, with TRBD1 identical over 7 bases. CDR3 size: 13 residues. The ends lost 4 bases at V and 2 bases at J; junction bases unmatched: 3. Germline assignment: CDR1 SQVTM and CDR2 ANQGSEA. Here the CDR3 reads CSVGGQVTDTQYF. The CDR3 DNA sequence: TGCAGCGTTGGCGGACAGGTCACAGATACGCAGTATTTT.

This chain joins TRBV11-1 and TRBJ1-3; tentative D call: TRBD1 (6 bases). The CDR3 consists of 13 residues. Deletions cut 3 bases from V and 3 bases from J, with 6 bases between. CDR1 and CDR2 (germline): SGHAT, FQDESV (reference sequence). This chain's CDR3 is CASSLGHGNTIYF. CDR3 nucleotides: TGTGCCAGCAGCTTGGGACATGGAAACACCATATATTTT. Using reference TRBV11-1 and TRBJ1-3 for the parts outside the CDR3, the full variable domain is EAEVAQSPRYKITEKSQAVAFWCDPISGHATLYWYRQILGQGPELLVQFQDESVVDDSQLPKDRFSAERLKGVDSTLKIQPAELGDSAMYLCASSLGHGNTIYFGEGSWLTVV.

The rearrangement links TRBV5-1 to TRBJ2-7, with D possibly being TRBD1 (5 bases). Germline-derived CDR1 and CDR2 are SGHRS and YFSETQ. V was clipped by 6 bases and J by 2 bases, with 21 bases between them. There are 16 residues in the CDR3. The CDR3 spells CASTPYGAEQPYEQYF. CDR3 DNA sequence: TGCGCCAGCACCCCCTATGGGGCAGAGCAACCCTACGAGCAGTACTTC. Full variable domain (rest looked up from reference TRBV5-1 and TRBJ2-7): KAGVTQTPRYLIKTRGQQVTLSCSPISGHRSVSWYQQTPGQGLQFLFEYFSETQRNKGNFPGRFSGRQFSNSRSEMNVSTLELGDSALYLCASTPYGAEQPYEQYFGPGTRLTVT.

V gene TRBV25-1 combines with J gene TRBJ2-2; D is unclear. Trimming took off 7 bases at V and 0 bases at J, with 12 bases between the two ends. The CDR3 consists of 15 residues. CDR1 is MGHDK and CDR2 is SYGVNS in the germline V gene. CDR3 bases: TGTGCCAGCACAAGAAGTTTCGCGAACACCGGGGAGCTGTTTTTT. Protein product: CASTRSFANTGELFF.

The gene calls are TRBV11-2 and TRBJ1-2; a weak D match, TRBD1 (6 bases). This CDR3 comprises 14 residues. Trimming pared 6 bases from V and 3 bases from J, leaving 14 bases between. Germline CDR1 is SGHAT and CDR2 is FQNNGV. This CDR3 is CASRAIQGHYGYTF. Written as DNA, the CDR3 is TGTGCCAGCAGAGCTATACAGGGCCACTATGGCTACACCTTC.

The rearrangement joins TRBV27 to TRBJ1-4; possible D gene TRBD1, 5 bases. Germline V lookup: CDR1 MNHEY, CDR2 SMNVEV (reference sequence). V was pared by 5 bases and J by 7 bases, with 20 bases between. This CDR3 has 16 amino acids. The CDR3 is CASSASPRVGPEKLFF. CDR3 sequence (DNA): TGTGCCAGCAGTGCAAGTCCCAGGGTCGGACCTGAAAAACTGTTTTTT.

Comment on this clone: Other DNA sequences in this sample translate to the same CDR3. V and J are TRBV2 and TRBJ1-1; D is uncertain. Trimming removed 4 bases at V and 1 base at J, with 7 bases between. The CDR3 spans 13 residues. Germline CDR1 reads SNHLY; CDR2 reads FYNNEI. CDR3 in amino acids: CASSAHENTEAFF. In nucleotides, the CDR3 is TGTGCCAGCAGTGCACACGAGAACACTGAAGCTTTCTTT. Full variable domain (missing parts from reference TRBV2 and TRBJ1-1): EPEVTQTPSHQVTQMGQEVILRCVPISNHLYFYWYRQILGQKVEFLVSFYNNEISEKSEIFDDQFSVERPDGSNFTLKIRSTKLEDSAMYFCASSAHENTEAFFGQGTRLTVV.

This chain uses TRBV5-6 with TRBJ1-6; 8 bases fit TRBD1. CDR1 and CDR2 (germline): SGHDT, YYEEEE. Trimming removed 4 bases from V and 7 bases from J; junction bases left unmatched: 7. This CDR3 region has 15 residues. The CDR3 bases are TGTGCCAGCAGCCCGACGGACAGGGTGAATTCACCCCTCCACTTT. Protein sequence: CASSPTDRVNSPLHF.

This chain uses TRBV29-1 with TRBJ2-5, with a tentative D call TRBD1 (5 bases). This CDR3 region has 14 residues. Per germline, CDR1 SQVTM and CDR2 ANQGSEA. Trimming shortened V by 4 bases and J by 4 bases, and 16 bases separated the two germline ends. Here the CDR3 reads CSVGPLGQGETQYF. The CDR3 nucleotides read TGCAGCGTTGGCCCCTTGGGGCAGGGAGAGACCCAGTACTTC.

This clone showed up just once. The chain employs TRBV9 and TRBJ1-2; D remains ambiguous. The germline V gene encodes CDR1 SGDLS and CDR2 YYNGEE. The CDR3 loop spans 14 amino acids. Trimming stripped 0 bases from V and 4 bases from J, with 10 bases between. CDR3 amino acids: CASSVDSGSYGYTF. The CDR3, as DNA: TGTGCCAGCAGCGTAGACTCGGGGTCCTATGGCTACACCTTC.

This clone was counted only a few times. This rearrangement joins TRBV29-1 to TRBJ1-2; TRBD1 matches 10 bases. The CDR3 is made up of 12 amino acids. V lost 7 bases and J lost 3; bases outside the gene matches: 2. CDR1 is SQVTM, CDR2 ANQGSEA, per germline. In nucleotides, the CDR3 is TGCAGCGCGACAGGGGGCTACTATGGCTACACCTTC. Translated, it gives CSATGGYYGYTF.

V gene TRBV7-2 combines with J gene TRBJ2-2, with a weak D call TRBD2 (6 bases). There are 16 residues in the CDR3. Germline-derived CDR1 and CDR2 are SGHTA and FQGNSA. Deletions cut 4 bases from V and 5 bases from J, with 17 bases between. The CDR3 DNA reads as TGTGCCAGCAGCTCGGGACTTACCGTTCTAACCGGGGAGCTGTTTTTT. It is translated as CASSSGLTVLTGELFF.

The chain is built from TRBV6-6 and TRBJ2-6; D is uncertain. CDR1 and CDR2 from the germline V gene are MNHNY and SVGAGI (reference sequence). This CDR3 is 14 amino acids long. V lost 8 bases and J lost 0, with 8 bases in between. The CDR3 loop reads CASYQHSGANVLTF. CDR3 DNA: TGTGCCAGCTATCAACACTCTGGGGCCAACGTCCTGACTTTC.

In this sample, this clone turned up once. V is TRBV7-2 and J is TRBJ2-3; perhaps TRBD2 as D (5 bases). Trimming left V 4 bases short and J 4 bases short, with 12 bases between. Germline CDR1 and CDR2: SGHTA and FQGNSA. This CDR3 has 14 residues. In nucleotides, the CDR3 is TGTGCCAGCAGCTGGGGAGTAAGCGCAGATACGCAGTATTTT. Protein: CASSWGVSADTQYF.

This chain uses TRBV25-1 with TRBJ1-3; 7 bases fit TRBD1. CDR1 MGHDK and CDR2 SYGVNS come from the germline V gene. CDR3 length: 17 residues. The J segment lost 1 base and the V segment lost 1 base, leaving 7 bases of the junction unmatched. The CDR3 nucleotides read TGTGCCAGCAGTGAATCAGGGGGGAGGGTATCTGGAAACACCATATATTTT. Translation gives CASSESGGRVSGNTIYF.